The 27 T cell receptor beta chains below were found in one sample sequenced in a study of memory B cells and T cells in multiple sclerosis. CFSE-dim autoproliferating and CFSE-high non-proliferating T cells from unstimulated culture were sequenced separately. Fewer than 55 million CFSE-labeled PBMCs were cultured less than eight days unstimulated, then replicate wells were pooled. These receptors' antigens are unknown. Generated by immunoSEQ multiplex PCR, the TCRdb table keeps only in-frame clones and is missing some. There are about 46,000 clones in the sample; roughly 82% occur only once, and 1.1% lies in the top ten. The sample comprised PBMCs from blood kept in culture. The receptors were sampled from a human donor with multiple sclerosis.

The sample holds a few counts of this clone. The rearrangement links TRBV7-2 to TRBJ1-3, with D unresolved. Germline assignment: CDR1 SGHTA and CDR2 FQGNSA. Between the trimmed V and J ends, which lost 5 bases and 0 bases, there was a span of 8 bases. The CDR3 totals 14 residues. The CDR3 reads CASSEGLSGNTIYF. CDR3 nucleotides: TGTGCCAGCAGCGAAGGGCTCTCTGGAAACACCATATATTTT.

As DNA, the CDR3 is TGTGCCAGCAGCGGGACAGGGTCCTCCTACGAGCAGTACTTC. Its protein product is CASSGTGSSYEQYF. The chain combines TRBV9 with TRBJ2-7, with 8 bases fitting TRBD1. With V trimmed by 3 bases and J by 0 bases, 2 bases remained unmatched. CDR3 size: 14 residues. CDR1 and CDR2 (germline): SGDLS, YYNGEE.

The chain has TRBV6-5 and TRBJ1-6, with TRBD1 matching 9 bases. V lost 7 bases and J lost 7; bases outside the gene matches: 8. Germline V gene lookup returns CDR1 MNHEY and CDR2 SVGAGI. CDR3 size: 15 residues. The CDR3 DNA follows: TGTGCCAGCAAACAACAGGGGGCAGGGAATTCACCCCTCCACTTT. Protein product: CASKQQGAGNSPLHF.

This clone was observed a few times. CDR3 region: CASSFAASGGSSYNEQFF. CDR3 nucleotides: TGTGCCAGCAGCTTTGCGGCTAGCGGGGGCAGCTCCTACAATGAGCAGTTCTTC. V gene TRBV12-1 combines with J gene TRBJ2-1; whether TRBD2, the table's D call, matches the DNA was not checked. TRBV12-1 is assigned pseudogene status. The length of the CDR3 is 18 residues.

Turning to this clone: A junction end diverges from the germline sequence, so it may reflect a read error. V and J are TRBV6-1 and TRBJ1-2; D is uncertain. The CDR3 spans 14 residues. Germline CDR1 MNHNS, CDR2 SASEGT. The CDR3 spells CASSVGGPKYGYTF. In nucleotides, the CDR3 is TGTGCCAGCAGTGTTGGCGGACCTAAGTATGGCTACACCTTC.

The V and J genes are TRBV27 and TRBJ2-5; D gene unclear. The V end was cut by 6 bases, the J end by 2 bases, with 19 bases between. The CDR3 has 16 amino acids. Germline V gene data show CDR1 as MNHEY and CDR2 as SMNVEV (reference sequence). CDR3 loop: CASRSVRADQQETQYF. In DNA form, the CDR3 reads TGTGCCAGCAGATCGGTCCGGGCGGACCAACAAGAGACCCAGTACTTC.

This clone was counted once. The CDR3 region has the DNA TGTGCCAGTTCCCTGGGACACCGAGCTAACTATGGCTACACCTTC. It codes for CASSLGHRANYGYTF. The chain has TRBV19 and TRBJ1-2, with a weak D call TRBD1 (6 bases). Trimming shortened V by 8 bases and J by 0 bases, and 16 bases separated the two germline ends. The CDR3 sequence is 15 residues long. Germline V gene sequence: CDR1 LNHDA, CDR2 SQIVND (reference sequence).

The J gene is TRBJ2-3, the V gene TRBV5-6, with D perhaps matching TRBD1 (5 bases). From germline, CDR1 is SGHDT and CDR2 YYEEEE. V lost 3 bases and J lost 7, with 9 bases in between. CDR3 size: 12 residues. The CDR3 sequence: CASSSPGNTQYF. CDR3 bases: TGTGCCAGCAGCTCGCCAGGGAATACGCAGTATTTT. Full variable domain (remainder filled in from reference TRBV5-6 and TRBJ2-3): DAGVTQSPTHLIKTRGQQVTLRCSPKSGHDTVSWYQQALGQGPQFIFQYYEEEERQRGNFPDRFSGHQFPNYSSELNVNALLLGDSALYLCASSSPGNTQYFGPGTRLTVL.

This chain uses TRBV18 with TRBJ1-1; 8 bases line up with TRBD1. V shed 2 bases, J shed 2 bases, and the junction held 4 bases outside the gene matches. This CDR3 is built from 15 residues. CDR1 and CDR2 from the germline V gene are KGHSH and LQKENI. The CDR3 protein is CASSPRDRLNTEAFF. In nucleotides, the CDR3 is TGTGCCAGCTCACCAAGGGACAGGCTTAACACTGAAGCTTTCTTT.

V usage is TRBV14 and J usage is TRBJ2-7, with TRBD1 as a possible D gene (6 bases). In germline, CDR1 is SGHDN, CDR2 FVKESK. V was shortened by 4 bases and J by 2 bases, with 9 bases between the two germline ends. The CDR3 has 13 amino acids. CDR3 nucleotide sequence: TGTGCCAGCAGCCTCCGGGACACCTACGAGCAGTACTTC. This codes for CASSLRDTYEQYF.

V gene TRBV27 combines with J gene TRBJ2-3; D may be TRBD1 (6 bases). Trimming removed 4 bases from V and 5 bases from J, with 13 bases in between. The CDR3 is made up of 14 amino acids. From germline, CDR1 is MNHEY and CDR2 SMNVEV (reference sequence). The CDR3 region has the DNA TGTGCCAGCAGTTCGACAGGAGGTCTAGATACGCAGTATTTT. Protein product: CASSSTGGLDTQYF.

The CDR3 coding sequence is TGTGCCAGCAGTTTAGGGGGCGGAACTGAAGCTTTCTTT. Translation: CASSLGGGTEAFF. The V call is TRBV27, the J call TRBJ1-1; TRBD1 might be the D (6 bases). The CDR3 is made up of 13 amino acids. V was shortened by 2 bases and J by 5 bases, with 9 bases between the two germline ends. Germline V gene sequence: CDR1 MNHEY, CDR2 SMNVEV (reference sequence).

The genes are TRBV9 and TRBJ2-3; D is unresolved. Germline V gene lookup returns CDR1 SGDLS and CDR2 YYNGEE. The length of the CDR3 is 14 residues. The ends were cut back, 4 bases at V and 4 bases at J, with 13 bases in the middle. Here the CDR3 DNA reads TGTGCCAGCAGCATAAGGCCCGAGTCAGATACGCAGTATTTT. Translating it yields CASSIRPESDTQYF.

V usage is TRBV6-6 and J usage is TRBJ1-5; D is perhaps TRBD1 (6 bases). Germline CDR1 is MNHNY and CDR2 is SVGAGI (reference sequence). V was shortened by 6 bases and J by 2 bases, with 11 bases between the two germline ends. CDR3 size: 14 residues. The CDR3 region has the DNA TGTGCCAGCAGCTCCTCAGGGGGCAATCAGCCCCAGCATTTT. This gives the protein CASSSSGGNQPQHF.

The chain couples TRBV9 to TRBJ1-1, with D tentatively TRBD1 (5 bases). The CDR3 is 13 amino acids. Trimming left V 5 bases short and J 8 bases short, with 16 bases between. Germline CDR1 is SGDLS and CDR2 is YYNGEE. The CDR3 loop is CASSRLLGAEAFF. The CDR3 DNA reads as TGTGCCAGCAGTCGGCTGCTTGGGGCCGAAGCTTTCTTT.

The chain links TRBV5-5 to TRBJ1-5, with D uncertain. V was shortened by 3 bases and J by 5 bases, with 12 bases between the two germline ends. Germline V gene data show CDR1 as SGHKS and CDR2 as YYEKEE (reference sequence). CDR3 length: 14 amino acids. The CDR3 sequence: CASSSDGFDQPQHF. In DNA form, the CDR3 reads TGTGCCAGCAGCTCGGACGGCTTCGATCAGCCCCAGCATTTT.

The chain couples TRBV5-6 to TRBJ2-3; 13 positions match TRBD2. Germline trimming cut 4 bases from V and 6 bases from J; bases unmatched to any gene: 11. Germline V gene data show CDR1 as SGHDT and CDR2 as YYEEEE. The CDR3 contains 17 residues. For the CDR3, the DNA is TGTGCCAGCAGCCTTCGGACTAGCGGGGGTCTAGGGGATACGCAGTATTTT. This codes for CASSLRTSGGLGDTQYF.

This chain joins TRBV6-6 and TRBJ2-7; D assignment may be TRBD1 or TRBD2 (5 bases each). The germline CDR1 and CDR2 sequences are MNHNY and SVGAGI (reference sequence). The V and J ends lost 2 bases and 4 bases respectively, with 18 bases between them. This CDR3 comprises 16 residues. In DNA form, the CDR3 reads TGTGCCAGCAGTTACCGGGTAAGAGGGGCGGCGTACGAGCAGTACTTC. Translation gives CASSYRVRGAAYEQYF.

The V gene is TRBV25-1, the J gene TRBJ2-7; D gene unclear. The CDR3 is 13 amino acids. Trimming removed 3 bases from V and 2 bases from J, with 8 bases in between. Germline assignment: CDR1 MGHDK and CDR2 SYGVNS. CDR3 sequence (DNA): TGTGCCAGCAGTGATGGCAGGACCTACGAGCAGTACTTC. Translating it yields CASSDGRTYEQYF.

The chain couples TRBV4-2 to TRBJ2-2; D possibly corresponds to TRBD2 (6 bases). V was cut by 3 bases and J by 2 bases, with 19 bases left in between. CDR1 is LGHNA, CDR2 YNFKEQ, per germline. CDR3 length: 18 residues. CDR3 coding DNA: TGTGCCAGCAGCCAGCCGAGAGGGGCGGGGTACAACACCGGGGAGCTGTTTTTT. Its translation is CASSQPRGAGYNTGELFF.

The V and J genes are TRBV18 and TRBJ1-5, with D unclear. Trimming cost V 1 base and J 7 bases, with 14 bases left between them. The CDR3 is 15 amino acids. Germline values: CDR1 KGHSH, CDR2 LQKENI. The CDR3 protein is CASSPQANRGQPQHF. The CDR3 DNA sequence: TGTGCCAGCTCACCACAAGCGAACAGAGGGCAGCCCCAGCATTTT.

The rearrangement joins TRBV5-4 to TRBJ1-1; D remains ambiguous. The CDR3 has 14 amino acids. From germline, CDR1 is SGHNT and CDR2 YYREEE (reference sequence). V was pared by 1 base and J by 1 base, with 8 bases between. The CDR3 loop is CASSLFAKNTEAFF. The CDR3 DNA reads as TGTGCCAGCAGCTTGTTTGCCAAGAACACTGAAGCTTTCTTT.

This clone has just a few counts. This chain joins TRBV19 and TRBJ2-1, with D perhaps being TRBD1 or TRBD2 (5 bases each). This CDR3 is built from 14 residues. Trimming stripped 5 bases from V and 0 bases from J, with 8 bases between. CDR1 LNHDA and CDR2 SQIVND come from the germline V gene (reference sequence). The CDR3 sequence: CASSPRGSYNEQFF. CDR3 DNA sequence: TGTGCCAGTAGTCCGAGGGGCTCCTACAATGAGCAGTTCTTC.

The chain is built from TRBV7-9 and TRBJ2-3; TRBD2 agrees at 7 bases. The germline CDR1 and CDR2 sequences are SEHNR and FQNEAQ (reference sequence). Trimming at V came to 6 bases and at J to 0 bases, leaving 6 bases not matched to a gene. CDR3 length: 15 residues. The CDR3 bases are TGTGCCAGCAGGCCGACTAGCACTAGCACAGATACGCAGTATTTT. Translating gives CASRPTSTSTDTQYF. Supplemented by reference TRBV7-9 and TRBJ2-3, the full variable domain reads DTGVSQNPRHKITKRGQNVTFRCDPISEHNRLYWYRQTLGQGPEFLTYFQNEAQLEKSRLLSDRFSAERPKGSFSTLEIQRTEQGDSAMYLCASRPTSTSTDTQYFGPGTRLTVL.

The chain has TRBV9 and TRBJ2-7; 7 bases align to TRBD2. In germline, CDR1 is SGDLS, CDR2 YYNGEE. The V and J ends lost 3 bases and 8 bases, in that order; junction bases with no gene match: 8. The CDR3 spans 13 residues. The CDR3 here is CASSDDAGVQQYF. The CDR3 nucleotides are TGTGCCAGCAGCGACGACGCGGGAGTCCAGCAGTACTTC.

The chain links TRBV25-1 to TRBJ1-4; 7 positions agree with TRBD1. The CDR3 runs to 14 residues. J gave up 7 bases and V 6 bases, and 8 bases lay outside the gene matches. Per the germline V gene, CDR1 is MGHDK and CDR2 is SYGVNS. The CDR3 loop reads CASSAPGQREKLFF. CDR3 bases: TGTGCCAGCAGCGCGCCGGGACAGCGTGAAAAACTGTTTTTT.

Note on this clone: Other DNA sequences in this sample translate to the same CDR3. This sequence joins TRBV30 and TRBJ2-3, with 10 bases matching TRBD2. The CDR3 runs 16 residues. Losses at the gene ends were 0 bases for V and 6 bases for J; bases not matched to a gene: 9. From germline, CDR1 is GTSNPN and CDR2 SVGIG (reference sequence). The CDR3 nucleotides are TGTGCCTGGAGTGTTGGGTCAGCGGGGGGGCGGGATACGCAGTATTTT. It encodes CAWSVGSAGGRDTQYF.